The rows below give T cell receptor beta chains drawn from one sample of a study of post-analysis software for immune sequencing data. TCRdb analysed the PCR reads with MiXCR anew, one entry per CDR3 protein. The repertoire includes hundreds of thousands of distinct CDR3 sequences, about 60% of them detected once, and about 11% sits in the top ten. The specimen sequenced was blood. Receptors originate from a girl aged 2 to 10 with multiple sclerosis. Each CDR3 is given with its conserved first and last residue. Each record gives: J gene, V gene, clone size, D gene, CDR3 protein, CDR3 DNA. The D gene is left open where the match is weak. Expanded clones are given a class, and other clones once, few, many or no size at all.

>TRBJ1-1|TRBV5-1|NA|NA
CASSLDGRQGEAFF
TGCGCCAGCAGCTTGGATGGACGTCAAGGTGAAGCTTTCTTT
>TRBJ1-1|TRBV7-9|once|NA
CASSLARLRNTEAFF
TGTGCCAGCAGCTTAGCGAGGCTGAGGAACACTGAAGCTTTCTTT
>TRBJ2-3|TRBV29-1|few|TRBD2
CSVEGEREGLLSTDTQYF
TGCAGCGTTGAAGGGGAGCGGGAGGGCCTCCTCAGCACAGATACGCAGTATTTT
>TRBJ2-3|TRBV10-3|NA|NA
CAISESDSDLDTQYF
TGTGCCATCAGTGAGTCGGACAGCGACCTAGATACGCAGTATTTT
>TRBJ2-3|TRBV6-2/TRBV6-3|NA|TRBD2
CASSYRTGTIDTDTQYF
TGTGCCAGCAGTTACAGAACCGGGACTATAGACACAGATACGCAGTATTTT
>TRBJ2-1|TRBV5-1|NA|NA
CASTLGELNKQFF
TGCGCCAGCACCTTGGGGGAGCTCAATAAGCAGTTCTTC
>TRBJ2-3|TRBV12-3/TRBV12-4|NA|NA
CASSHHRITDTQYF
TGTGCCAGCAGTCACCACCGGATTACAGATACGCAGTATTTT
>TRBJ1-2|TRBV29-1|once|NA
CSVEGVRDYGYTF
TGCAGCGTTGAAGGGGTGAGGGACTATGGCTACACCTTC
>TRBJ1-4|TRBV5-1|few|TRBD1
CASSSTGTDEKLFF
TGCGCCAGCAGTTCCACCGGGACAGATGAAAAACTGTTTTTT
>TRBJ1-1|TRBV5-1|NA|NA
CASSAVLTGGTEAFF
TGCGCCAGCAGCGCGGTACTGACAGGCGGGACTGAAGCTTTCTTT
>TRBJ2-1|TRBV5-1|few|TRBD2
CASSTPGLAGREQFF
TGCGCCAGCAGCACCCCGGGACTAGCGGGACGTGAGCAGTTCTTC
>TRBJ2-7|TRBV7-9|NA|NA
CASRIDGRPLSEQYF
TGTGCCAGCAGAATTGACGGGAGACCGCTAAGCGAGCAGTACTTC
>TRBJ2-5|TRBV7-2|few|TRBD2
CASSLGILAGFQETQYF
TGTGCCAGCAGCTTAGGTATCCTAGCGGGCTTCCAAGAGACCCAGTACTTC
>TRBJ1-1|TRBV20-1|NA|NA
CSAIPGADTEAFF
TGCAGTGCTATCCCGGGGGCGGACACTGAAGCTTTCTTT
>TRBJ1-1|TRBV7-9|NA|NA
CASTPGVTNTEAFF
TGTGCCAGCACCCCGGGGGTAACGAACACTGAAGCTTTCTTT
>TRBJ2-1|TRBV12-3/TRBV12-4|NA|TRBD2
CASSLLAGSDEQFF
TGTGCCAGCAGCCTACTAGCGGGGTCCGATGAGCAGTTCTTC
>TRBJ2-3|TRBV15|NA|TRBD2
CATSRDLGTSGDTQYF
TGTGCCACCAGCAGAGATTTAGGTACTAGCGGAGATACGCAGTATTTT
>TRBJ2-4|TRBV18|NA|TRBD1
CASSFGTDKNIQYF
TGTGCCAGCTCATTTGGGACAGACAAAAACATTCAGTACTTC
>TRBJ2-2|TRBV4-2|NA|NA
CASSQDPMAGMSTGELFF
TGTGCCAGCAGCCAAGATCCTATGGCGGGAATGTCGACCGGGGAGCTGTTTTTT
>TRBJ2-7|TRBV4-1|few|NA
CASSQEQEARGSQYF
TGCGCCAGCAGCCAAGAGCAAGAGGCTAGAGGGTCCCAGTACTTC
>TRBJ2-5|TRBV24-1|NA|NA
CATIPWFQETQYF
TGTGCCACCATCCCCTGGTTTCAAGAGACCCAGTACTTC
>TRBJ2-3|TRBV7-8|NA|TRBD2
CASSSSGRGGWEDTQYF
TGTGCCAGCAGCTCCTCCGGGAGGGGGGGCTGGGAAGATACGCAGTATTTT
>TRBJ2-1|TRBV12-3/TRBV12-4|few|TRBD1
CASSQTGGSYNEQFF
TGTGCCAGCAGTCAGACAGGGGGCTCCTACAATGAGCAGTTCTTC
>TRBJ2-5|TRBV29-1|NA|NA
CSAQAGGQAGQETQYF
TGCAGCGCGCAAGCGGGTGGGCAGGCCGGCCAAGAGACCCAGTACTTC
>TRBJ2-1|TRBV12-3/TRBV12-4|once|TRBD2
CASYRVAGGLGNEQFF
TGTGCCAGCTACAGAGTTGCGGGGGGGCTTGGGAATGAGCAGTTCTTC
>TRBJ2-2|TRBV7-9|NA|NA
CASSLHGELFF
TGTGCCAGCAGCTTACACGGGGAGCTGTTTTTT
>TRBJ2-5|TRBV7-7|few|NA
CASSLQRTPQETQYF
TGTGCTAGCAGCTTACAGCGGACCCCACAAGAGACCCAGTACTTC
>TRBJ2-3|TRBV6-5|NA|NA
CASSYNFRVKPDTQYF
TGTGCCAGCAGTTACAATTTCCGGGTGAAGCCCGATACGCAGTATTTT
>TRBJ2-3|TRBV3-1|NA|NA
CASSQGSTHADTQYF
TGTGCCAGCAGCCAAGGTTCAACCCACGCAGATACGCAGTATTTT
>TRBJ1-2|TRBV4-1|few|NA
CASSRLDSGYSYGYTF
TGCGCCAGCAGCCGGCTAGACTCGGGGTACAGCTATGGCTACACCTTC
>TRBJ2-2|TRBV6-5|NA|NA
CASSYATGFGGRTGELFF
TGTGCCAGCAGTTATGCAACAGGGTTCGGAGGAAGGACCGGGGAGCTGTTTTTT